This T cell receptor (beta chain) was documented in a study of T cell responses to AZD1222 COVID-19 vaccine. Study-wide results and caveats: White British donors predominated, females outnumbered males, and clonal diversity was possibly underestimated. Rises in breadth and depth of Spike-specific TCRs came after two AZD1222 doses. Baseline seropositivity occurred in only six AZD1222 recipients.

TCRdb keeps only in-frame clones here, not all; method: immunoSEQ multiplex PCR. The sample includes approximately 100,000 clones, roughly 85% of them seen just once. The CDR3 is 15 residues long. The ends were cut back, 1 base at V and 2 bases at J, with 12 bases in the middle. Germline V lookup: CDR1 MNHEY, CDR2 SVGEGT. Pooled together were second doses at about 4 or about 12 weeks. Concerning this clone: Its antigen is unidentified.

The specimen comprised peripheral blood, sampled 28 days after the second AZD1222 dose. This receptor was taken from an adult who received the AZD1222 COVID-19 vaccine. The genes are TRBV6-2 or TRBV6-3 and TRBJ2-7; a possible D gene is TRBD2 (6 bases). In nucleotides, the CDR3 is TGTGCCAGCAGTTACTACGGGAGAGCCCCCTACGAGCAGTACTTC. Protein product: CASSYYGRAPYEQYF.